This T cell receptor beta chain is from a study of blood T cell repertoires in COVID-19. CDR3 length: 11 residues. In germline, CDR1 is SNHLY, CDR2 FYNNEI. V dropped 8 bases and J dropped 6 bases, with 8 bases sitting between them. There are a few counts of this clone. TCRdb keeps only in-frame clones here, not all; method: immunoSEQ multiplex PCR. The sample includes 220,000 or so clones, 70% to 90% seen only once; the top ten take roughly 14%. This sequence joins TRBV2 and TRBJ1-3; no definite D call. Sequenced material: PBMCs or T cells enriched from blood (not recorded which). The clonotype comes from a woman between 50 and 59 years old with acute COVID-19. CDR3 protein: CASLLVNTIYF. The CDR3 DNA reads as TGTGCCAGCCTACTCGTAAACACCATATATTTT.